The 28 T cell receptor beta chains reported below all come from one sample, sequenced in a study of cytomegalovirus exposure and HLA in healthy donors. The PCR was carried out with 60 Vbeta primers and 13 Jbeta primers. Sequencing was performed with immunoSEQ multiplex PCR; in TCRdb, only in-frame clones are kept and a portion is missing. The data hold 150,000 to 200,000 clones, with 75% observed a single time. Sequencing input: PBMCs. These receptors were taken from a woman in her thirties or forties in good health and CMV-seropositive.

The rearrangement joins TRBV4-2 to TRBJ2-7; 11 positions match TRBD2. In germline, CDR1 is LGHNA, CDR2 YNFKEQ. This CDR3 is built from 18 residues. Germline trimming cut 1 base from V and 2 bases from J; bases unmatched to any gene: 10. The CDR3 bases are TGTGCCAGCAGCCAAGGACTAGCGGGACTTTCCTCCCCCTACGAGCAGTACTTC. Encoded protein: CASSQGLAGLSSPYEQYF.

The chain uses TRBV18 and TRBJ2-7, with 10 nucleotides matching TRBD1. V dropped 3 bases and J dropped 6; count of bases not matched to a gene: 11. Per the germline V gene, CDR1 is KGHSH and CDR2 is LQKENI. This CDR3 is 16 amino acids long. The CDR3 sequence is CASSPLSGTGVLEQYF. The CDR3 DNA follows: TGTGCCAGCTCACCTTTATCCGGGACAGGGGTTCTCGAGCAGTACTTC.

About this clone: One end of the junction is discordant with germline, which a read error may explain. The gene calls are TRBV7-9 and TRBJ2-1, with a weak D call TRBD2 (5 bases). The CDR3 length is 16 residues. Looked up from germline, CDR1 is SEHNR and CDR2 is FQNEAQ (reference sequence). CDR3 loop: CSSSQPSSPGYNEQFF. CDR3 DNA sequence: TGTTCCAGCAGCCAACCTAGCTCGCCTGGCTACAATGAGCAGTTCTTC.

The CDR3 reads CASSRVGDTQYF. CDR3 nucleotide sequence: TGTGCCAGCAGCCGAGTCGGAGATACGCAGTATTTT. The chain couples TRBV27 to TRBJ2-3, with unresolved D. Trimming removed 6 bases at V and 5 bases at J, with 9 bases between. The CDR3 sequence is 12 residues long. The V gene's germline CDR1 is MNHEY and CDR2 SMNVEV (reference sequence).

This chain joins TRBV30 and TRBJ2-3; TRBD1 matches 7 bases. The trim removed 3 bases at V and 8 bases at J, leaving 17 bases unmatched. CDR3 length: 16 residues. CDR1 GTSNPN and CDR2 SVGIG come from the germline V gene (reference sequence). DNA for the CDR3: TGTGCCTGGAGCGAAACAGGGGTGCGGTCCACGGGTACGCAGTATTTT. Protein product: CAWSETGVRSTGTQYF.

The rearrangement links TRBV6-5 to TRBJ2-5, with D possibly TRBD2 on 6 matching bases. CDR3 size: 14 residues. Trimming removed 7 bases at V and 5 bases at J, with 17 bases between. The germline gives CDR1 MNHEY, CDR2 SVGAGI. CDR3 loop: CASTLRRASETQYF. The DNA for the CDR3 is TGTGCCAGCACCTTAAGGAGGGCCAGTGAGACCCAGTACTTC.

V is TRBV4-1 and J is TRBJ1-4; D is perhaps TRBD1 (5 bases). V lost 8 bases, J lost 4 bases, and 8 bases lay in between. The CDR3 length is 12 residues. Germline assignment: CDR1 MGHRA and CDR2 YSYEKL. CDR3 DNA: TGCGCCAGCTCGGGACTTAATGAAAAACTGTTTTTT. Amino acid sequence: CASSGLNEKLFF.

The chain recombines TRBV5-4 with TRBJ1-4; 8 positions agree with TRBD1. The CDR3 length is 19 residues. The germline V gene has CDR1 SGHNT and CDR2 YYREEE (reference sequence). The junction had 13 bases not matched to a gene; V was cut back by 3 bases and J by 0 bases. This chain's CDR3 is CASSYRQGALVATNEKLFF. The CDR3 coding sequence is TGTGCCAGCAGCTACAGGCAGGGGGCCCTAGTTGCAACTAATGAAAAACTGTTTTTT.

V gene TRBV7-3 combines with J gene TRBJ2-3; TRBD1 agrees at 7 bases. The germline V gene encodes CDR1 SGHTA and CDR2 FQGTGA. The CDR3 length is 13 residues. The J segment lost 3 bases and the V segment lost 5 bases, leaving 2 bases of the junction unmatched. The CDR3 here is CASSEQGTDTQYF. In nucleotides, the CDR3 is TGTGCCAGCAGCGAACAGGGGACAGATACGCAGTATTTT.

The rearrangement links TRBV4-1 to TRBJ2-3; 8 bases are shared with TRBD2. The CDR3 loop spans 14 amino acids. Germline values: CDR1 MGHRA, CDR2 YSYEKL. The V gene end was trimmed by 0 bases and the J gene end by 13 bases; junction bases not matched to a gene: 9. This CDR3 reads CASSQDPSGGVKYF. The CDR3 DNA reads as TGCGCCAGCAGCCAAGACCCCTCGGGAGGGGTGAAGTATTTT.

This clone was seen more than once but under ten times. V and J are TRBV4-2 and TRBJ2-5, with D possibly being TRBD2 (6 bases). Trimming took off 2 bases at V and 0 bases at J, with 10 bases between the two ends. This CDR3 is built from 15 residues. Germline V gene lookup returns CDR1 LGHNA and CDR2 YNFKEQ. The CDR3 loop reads CASSQLGDYQETQYF. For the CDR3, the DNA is TGTGCCAGCAGCCAACTCGGGGACTACCAAGAGACCCAGTACTTC.

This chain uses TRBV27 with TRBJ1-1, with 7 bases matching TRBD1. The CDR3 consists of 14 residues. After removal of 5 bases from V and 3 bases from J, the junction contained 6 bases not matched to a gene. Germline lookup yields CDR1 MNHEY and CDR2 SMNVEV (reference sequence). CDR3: CASSKGQTYTEAFF. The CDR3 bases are TGTGCCAGCAGTAAGGGACAGACCTACACTGAAGCTTTCTTT.

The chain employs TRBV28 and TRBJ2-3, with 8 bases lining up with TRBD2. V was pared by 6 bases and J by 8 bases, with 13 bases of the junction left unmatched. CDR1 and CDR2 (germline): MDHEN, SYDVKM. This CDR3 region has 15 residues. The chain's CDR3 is CASSSSGGGRGTQYF. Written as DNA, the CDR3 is TGTGCCAGCAGCTCCTCGGGGGGGGGAAGAGGTACGCAGTATTTT.

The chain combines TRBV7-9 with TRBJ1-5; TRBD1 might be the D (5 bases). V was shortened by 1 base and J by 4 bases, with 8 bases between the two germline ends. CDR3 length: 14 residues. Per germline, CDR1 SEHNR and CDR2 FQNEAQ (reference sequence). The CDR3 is CASSLGGQNQPQHF. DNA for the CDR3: TGTGCCAGCAGCTTAGGTGGACAAAATCAGCCCCAGCATTTT. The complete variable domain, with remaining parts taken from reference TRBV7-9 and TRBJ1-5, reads DTGVSQNPRHKITKRGQNVTFRCDPISEHNRLYWYRQTLGQGPEFLTYFQNEAQLEKSRLLSDRFSAERPKGSFSTLEIQRTEQGDSAMYLCASSLGGQNQPQHFGDGTRLSIL.

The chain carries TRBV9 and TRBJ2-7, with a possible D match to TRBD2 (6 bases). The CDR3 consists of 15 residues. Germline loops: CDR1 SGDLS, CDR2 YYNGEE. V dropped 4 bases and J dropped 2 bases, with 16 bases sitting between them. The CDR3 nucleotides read TGTGCCAGCAGCCGCCAGGGTTCGGGGGCCTACGAGCAGTACTTC. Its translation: CASSRQGSGAYEQYF.

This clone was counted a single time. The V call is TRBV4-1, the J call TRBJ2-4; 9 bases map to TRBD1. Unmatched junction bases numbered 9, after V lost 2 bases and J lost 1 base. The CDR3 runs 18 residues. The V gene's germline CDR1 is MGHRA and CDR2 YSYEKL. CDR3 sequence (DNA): TGCGCCAGCAGCCAATACTGGGACAGGGTAGGCGCCAAAAACATTCAGTACTTC. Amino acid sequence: CASSQYWDRVGAKNIQYF.

The CDR3 protein is CASRGLAAGWNEQFF. The CDR3 DNA sequence: TGCGCCAGCAGGGGTCTAGCGGCAGGATGGAATGAGCAGTTCTTC. V and J are TRBV5-1 and TRBJ2-1; TRBD2 aligns across 7 bases. From germline, CDR1 is SGHRS and CDR2 YFSETQ. Trimming took 5 bases from V and 7 from J; bases not matched to a gene: 12. The CDR3 spans 15 residues.

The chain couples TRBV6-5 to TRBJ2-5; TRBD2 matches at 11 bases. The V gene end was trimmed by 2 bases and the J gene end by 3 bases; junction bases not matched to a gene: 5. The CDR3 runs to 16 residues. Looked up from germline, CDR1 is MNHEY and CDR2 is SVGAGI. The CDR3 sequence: CASSYVGSGREETQYF. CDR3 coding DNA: TGTGCCAGCAGTTACGTTGGTAGCGGGAGGGAAGAGACCCAGTACTTC.

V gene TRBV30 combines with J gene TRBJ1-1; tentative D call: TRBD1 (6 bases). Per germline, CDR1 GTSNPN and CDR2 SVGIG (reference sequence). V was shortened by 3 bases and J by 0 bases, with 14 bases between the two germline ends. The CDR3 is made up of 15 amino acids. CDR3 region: CAWRANTGMNTEAFF. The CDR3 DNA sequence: TGTGCCTGGAGGGCCAATACAGGGATGAACACTGAAGCTTTCTTT.

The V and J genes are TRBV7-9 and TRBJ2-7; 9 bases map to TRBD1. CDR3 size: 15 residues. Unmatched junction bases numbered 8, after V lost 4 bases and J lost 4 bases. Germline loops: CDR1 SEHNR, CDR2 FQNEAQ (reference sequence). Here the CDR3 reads CASSSEEGQGYEQYF. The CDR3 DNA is TGTGCCAGCAGCTCTGAGGAGGGACAGGGTTACGAGCAGTACTTC. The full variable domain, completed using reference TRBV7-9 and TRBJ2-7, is DTGVSQNPRHKITKRGQNVTFRCDPISEHNRLYWYRQTLGQGPEFLTYFQNEAQLEKSRLLSDRFSAERPKGSFSTLEIQRTEQGDSAMYLCASSSEEGQGYEQYFGPGTRLTVT.

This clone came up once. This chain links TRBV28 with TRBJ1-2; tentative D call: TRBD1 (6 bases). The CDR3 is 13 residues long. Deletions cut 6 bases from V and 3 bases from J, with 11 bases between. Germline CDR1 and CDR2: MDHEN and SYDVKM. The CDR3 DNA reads TGTGCCAGCAGGAAAAACAGGGACTATGGCTACACCTTC. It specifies CASRKNRDYGYTF.

CDR3 nucleotides: TGTGCCAGCAGCTTGAGCGGGAGGGCCTACGAGCAGTACTTC. Protein product: CASSLSGRAYEQYF. The chain has TRBV5-6 and TRBJ2-7, with 10 positions matching TRBD2. V dropped 1 base and J dropped 2; count of bases not matched to a gene: 0. Germline-derived CDR1 and CDR2 are SGHDT and YYEEEE. CDR3 length: 14 amino acids.

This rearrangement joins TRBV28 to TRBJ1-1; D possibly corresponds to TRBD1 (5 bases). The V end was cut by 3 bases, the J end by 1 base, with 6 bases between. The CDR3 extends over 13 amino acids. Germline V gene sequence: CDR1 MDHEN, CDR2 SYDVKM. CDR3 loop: CASSFRENTEAFF. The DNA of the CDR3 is TGTGCCAGCAGTTTCAGGGAGAACACTGAAGCTTTCTTT.

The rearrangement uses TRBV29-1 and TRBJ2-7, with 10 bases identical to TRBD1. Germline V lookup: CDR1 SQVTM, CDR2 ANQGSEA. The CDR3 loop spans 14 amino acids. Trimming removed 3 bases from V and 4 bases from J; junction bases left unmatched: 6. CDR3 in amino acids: CSVDYGQGEYEQYF. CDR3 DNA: TGCAGCGTTGATTATGGACAGGGGGAATACGAGCAGTACTTC.

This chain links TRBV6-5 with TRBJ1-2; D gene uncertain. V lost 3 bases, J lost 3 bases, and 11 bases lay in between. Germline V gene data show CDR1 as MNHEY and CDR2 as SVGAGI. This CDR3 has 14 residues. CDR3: CASSYGLGDYGYTF. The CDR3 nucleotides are TGTGCCAGCAGTTATGGGTTAGGAGACTATGGCTACACCTTC.

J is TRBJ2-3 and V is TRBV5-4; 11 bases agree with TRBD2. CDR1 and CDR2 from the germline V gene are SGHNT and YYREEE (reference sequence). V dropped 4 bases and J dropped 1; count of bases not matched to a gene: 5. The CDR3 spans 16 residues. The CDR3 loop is CASSPGTSGGTDTQYF. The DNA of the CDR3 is TGTGCCAGCAGCCCTGGGACTAGCGGTGGCACAGATACGCAGTATTTT.

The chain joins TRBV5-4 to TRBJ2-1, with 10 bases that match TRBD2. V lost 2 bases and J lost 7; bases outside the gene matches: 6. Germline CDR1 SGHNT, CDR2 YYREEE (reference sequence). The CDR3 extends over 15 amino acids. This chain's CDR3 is CASSFKAGGLNEQFF. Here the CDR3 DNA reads TGTGCCAGCAGCTTCAAAGCGGGAGGGCTGAATGAGCAGTTCTTC.

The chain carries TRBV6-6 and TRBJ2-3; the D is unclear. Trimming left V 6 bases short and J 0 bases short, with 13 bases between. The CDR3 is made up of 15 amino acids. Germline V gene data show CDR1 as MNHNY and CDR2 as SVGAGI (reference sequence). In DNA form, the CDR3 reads TGTGCCAGCAGCTCCAGCGATCCCAGCACAGATACGCAGTATTTT. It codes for CASSSSDPSTDTQYF.